The present TCR beta chain was sequenced within a study of preoperative IRX-2 immunotherapy in early breast cancer. The CDR3 has 14 residues. V was clipped by 0 bases and J by 6 bases, with 10 bases between them. Germline lookup yields CDR1 SGHRS and CDR2 YFSETQ. Stated treatment: preoperative locoregional IRX-2 cytokine immunotherapy. Patients received preoperative, locoregional IRX-2 cytokine immunotherapy in a phase Ib study. The table came from immunoSEQ multiplex PCR; TCRdb's copy has only in-frame clones and leaves some out. The sample holds 7,000 to 9,500 clones, 75% to 85% seen once. The sequenced sample was tumor tissue, obtained after IRX-2 immunotherapy. This clonotype originated in a human donor with breast cancer. The chain has TRBV5-1 and TRBJ2-1; D gene uncertain. This CDR3 is CASSLAGRPNEQFF. The DNA of the CDR3 is TGCGCCAGCAGCTTGGCCGGTCGTCCCAATGAGCAGTTCTTC.